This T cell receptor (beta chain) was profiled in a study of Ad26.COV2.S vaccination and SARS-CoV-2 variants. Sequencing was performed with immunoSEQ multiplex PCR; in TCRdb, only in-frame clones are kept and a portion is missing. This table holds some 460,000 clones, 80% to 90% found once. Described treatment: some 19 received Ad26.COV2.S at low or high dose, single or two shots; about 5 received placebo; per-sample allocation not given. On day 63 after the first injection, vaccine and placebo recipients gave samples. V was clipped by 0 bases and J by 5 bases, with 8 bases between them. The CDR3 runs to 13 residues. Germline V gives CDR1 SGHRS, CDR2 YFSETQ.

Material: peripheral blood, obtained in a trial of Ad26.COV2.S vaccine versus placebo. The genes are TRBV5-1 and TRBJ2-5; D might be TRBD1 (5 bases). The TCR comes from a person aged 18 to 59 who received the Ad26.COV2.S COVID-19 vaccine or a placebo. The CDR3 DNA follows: TGCGCCAGCAGCTTGGACAGGATTGAGACCCAGTACTTC. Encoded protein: CASSLDRIETQYF. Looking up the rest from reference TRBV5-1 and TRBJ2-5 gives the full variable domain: KAGVTQTPRYLIKTRGQQVTLSCSPISGHRSVSWYQQTPGQGLQFLFEYFSETQRNKGNFPGRFSGRQFSNSRSEMNVSTLELGDSALYLCASSLDRIETQYFGPGTRLLVL.